This T cell receptor (beta chain) was found in a study of OX40 agonist ivuxolimab in advanced cancers. Study summary: Intravenous ivuxolimab at 0.01 to 10 mg/kg was given to patients every 2 weeks. In three patients, partial responses were observed, one with hepatocellular carcinoma and two with cutaneous melanoma. Study-wide results and caveats: More expanded clones were found, on average, in CD8+ than in CD4+ T cells.

The assay was immunoSEQ multiplex PCR, and TCRdb's table has in-frame clones only and misses some. The table shows about 94,000 clones, with around nine tenths occurring only once. This CDR3 comprises 14 residues. V was pared by 5 bases and J by 2 bases, with 12 bases between. Per the germline V gene, CDR1 is MNHEY and CDR2 is SVGAGI. About this clone itself: What it binds is unknown.

This receptor was obtained from an adult with an advanced solid tumor such as melanoma, head and neck, liver or kidney cancer. The specimen comprised CD4+ or CD8+ T cells sorted from blood, sampled in a trial of the OX40 agonist ivuxolimab. The gene calls are TRBV6-5 and TRBJ1-1; the D gene is possibly TRBD1 (5 bases). CDR3 DNA: TGTGCCAGCAGTAGGGGTCCAGCAAACACTGAAGCTTTCTTT. This translates into CASSRGPANTEAFF.